Detailed here is one T cell receptor beta chain. Its antigen remains unidentified. This sample was included in a study of blood T cells in healthy people across ages. Broader study findings: Naive T cell percentage and TCR beta diversity correlated strongly.

The use of a sample-barcoded 5' primer and a J-beta primer mix characterized a second PCR of about 6 to 12 cycles. TCRdb processed the 5' RACE reads anew with MiXCR; each CDR3 protein has one entry. The sample has 1.5 million to 2 million distinct CDR3 sequences, about two fifths seen once; the top ten hold more than 20%. There are 16 residues in the CDR3. Germline V gene lookup returns CDR1 SEHNR and CDR2 FQNEAQ (reference sequence). Trimming at V came to 1 base and at J to 0 bases, leaving 5 bases not matched to a gene. V and J are TRBV7-9 and TRBJ2-5; 7 nucleotides line up with TRBD2. Sequencing was done on a sample of blood. This TCR was recovered from a human donor in good health. The chain's CDR3 is CASSLGRAGYQETQYF. CDR3 sequence (DNA): TGTGCCAGCAGCTTAGGACGAGCGGGGTACCAAGAGACCCAGTACTTC.